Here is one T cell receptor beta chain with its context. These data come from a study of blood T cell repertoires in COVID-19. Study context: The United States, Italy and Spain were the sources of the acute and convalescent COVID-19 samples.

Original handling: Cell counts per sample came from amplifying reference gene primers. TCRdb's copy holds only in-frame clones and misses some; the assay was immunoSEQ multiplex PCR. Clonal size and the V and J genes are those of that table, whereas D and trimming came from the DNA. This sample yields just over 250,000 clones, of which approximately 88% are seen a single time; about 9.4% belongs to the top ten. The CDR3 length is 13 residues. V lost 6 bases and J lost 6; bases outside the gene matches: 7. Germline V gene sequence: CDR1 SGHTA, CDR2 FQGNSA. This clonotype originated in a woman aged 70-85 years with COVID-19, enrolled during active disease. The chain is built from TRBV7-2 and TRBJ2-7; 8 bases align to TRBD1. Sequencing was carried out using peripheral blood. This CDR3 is CASRMDRAGEQYF. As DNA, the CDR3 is TGTGCCAGCAGGATGGACAGGGCGGGCGAGCAGTACTTC.